The 26 T cell receptor beta chains given below trace back to one sample, sequenced in a study of T-cell memory formation after mild COVID-19 (dated by TCRdb to 2020 to 2022). The library was prepared using 5' RACE. For sequencing, an Illumina NovaSeq 6000 was employed. TCRdb reworked the public reads: Q25 trimming with fastp, MiXCR clone assembly, productive beta chains retained. Identical CDR3 protein sequences are pooled into one entry, listed with their most common genes and DNA. The sample contains some 150,000 distinct CDR3 sequences, less than 25% of them found a single time. Around 24% of the sample is in the top ten clones. Sequencing used PBMCs or a T cell subset sorted from them (not recorded which). All receptors derive from an adult woman who had mild COVID-19 (a few samples of this study predate the infection). The sample titles of this study are shuffled in the database, so cell type and time point are left out; the donor was told from shared clones.

This CDR3 is CASSQDHGGTYEQYF. CDR3 sequence (DNA): TGCGCCAGCAGCCAAGATCACGGGGGGACCTACGAGCAGTACTTC. This chain links TRBV4-1 with TRBJ2-7; TRBD2 aligns across 7 bases. Germline lookup yields CDR1 MGHRA and CDR2 YSYEKL. The CDR3 contains 15 residues. The junction had 4 bases not matched to a gene; V was cut back by 0 bases and J by 2 bases.

The chain links TRBV27 to TRBJ1-5, with D maybe TRBD1 (5 bases). Trimming left V 2 bases short and J 2 bases short, with 10 bases between. The CDR3 spans 15 residues. Germline assignment: CDR1 MNHEY and CDR2 SMNVEV (reference sequence). DNA of the CDR3: TGTGCCAGCAGTTTAGGGGGATGGGGCAATCAGCCCCAGCATTTT. Encoded protein: CASSLGGWGNQPQHF.

The V call is TRBV7-6, the J call TRBJ2-3; no clear D. Per germline, CDR1 SGHVS and CDR2 FNYEAQ. This CDR3 region has 18 residues. The ends were cut back, 2 bases at V and 1 base at J, with 19 bases in the middle. The CDR3 nucleotides read TGTGCCAGCAGCTTATCGACGGTGGTACGCCCCGGCACAGATACGCAGTATTTT. Protein product: CASSLSTVVRPGTDTQYF. Using reference TRBV7-6 and TRBJ2-3 for the parts outside the CDR3, the full variable domain is GAGVSQSPRYKVTKRGQDVALRCDPISGHVSLYWYRQALGQGPEFLTYFNYEAQQDKSGLPNDRFSAERPEGSISTLTIQRTEQRDSAMYRCASSLSTVVRPGTDTQYFGPGTRLTVL.

This clonotype was seen a handful of times. This chain joins TRBV7-8 and TRBJ1-5; no clear D. The germline V gene encodes CDR1 SGHVS and CDR2 FQNEAQ. CDR3 length equals 13 residues. V lost 1 base to trimming and J lost 8 bases, with 9 bases between them. For the CDR3, the DNA is TGTGCCAGCAGCTTAGAGGTTGGAAAGCCCCAGCATTTT. This gives the protein CASSLEVGKPQHF.

The count of this clonotype is one. This chain links TRBV24-1 with TRBJ2-1; 13 bases are a match to TRBD2. The CDR3 covers 14 residues. CDR1 KGHDR and CDR2 SFDVKD come from the germline V gene. V shed 7 bases, J shed 7 bases, and the junction held 3 bases outside the gene matches. In DNA form, the CDR3 reads TGTGCCACCAGGGGACTAGCGGGGAATAATGAGCAGTTCTTC. Its translation: CATRGLAGNNEQFF.

This chain connects TRBV9 to TRBJ1-1; unclear D gene. CDR3 length: 18 residues. Germline V lookup: CDR1 SGDLS, CDR2 YYNGEE. V gave up 0 bases and J gave up 0 bases, with 18 bases separating them. CDR3 region: CASSVAPGDTIMNTEAFF. Written as DNA, the CDR3 is TGTGCCAGCAGCGTAGCCCCTGGGGATACAATTATGAACACTGAAGCTTTCTTT.

The chain has TRBV5-4 and TRBJ2-7; perhaps TRBD2 as D (5 bases). Deletions cut 4 bases from V and 6 bases from J, with 14 bases between. The CDR3 covers 13 residues. The germline V gene encodes CDR1 SGHNT and CDR2 YYREEE (reference sequence). For the CDR3, the DNA is TGTGCCAGCAGCCCCCCGGGGAGTGTCGAGCAGTACTTC. Translated: CASSPPGSVEQYF.

This rearrangement joins TRBV2 to TRBJ2-5; 10 nucleotides agree with TRBD1. The V and J ends lost 6 bases and 1 base, in that order; junction bases with no gene match: 5. This CDR3 has 15 amino acids. Germline CDR1 reads SNHLY; CDR2 reads FYNNEI. DNA of the CDR3: TGTGCCAGCAGGGGACAGGGGCATTCCCAAGAGACCCAGTACTTC. Translated, it gives CASRGQGHSQETQYF.

This rearrangement joins TRBV11-3 to TRBJ2-7; 8 bases agree with TRBD2. Germline loops: CDR1 SGHNT, CDR2 YENEEA. J gave up 1 base and V 5 bases, and 10 bases lay outside the gene matches. The length of the CDR3 is 16 residues. CDR3 loop: CASSESPGLGSYEQYF. The DNA for the CDR3 is TGTGCCAGCAGCGAATCTCCGGGACTAGGGTCCTACGAGCAGTACTTC.

This clonotype has more than one count but fewer than ten. The chain is built from TRBV24-1 and TRBJ1-1; D is unclear. Germline V gene lookup returns CDR1 KGHDR and CDR2 SFDVKD. The CDR3 totals 13 residues. V lost 3 bases, J lost 4 bases, and 8 bases lay in between. The CDR3 here is CATSDHSVTEAFF. CDR3 bases: TGTGCCACCAGTGATCATAGTGTCACTGAAGCTTTCTTT.

The V gene is TRBV27, the J gene TRBJ2-1; 9 bases align to TRBD1. This CDR3 comprises 17 residues. The ends lost 7 bases at V and 4 bases at J; junction bases unmatched: 14. Germline V lookup: CDR1 MNHEY, CDR2 SMNVEV (reference sequence). CDR3 amino acids: CASIPDGTGKGYNEQFF. In DNA, the CDR3 is TGTGCCAGCATCCCAGACGGGACAGGGAAGGGTTACAATGAGCAGTTCTTC.

This clonotype was seen only a few times. V is TRBV6-5 and J is TRBJ2-1; TRBD2 matches at 8 bases. Germline assignment: CDR1 MNHEY and CDR2 SVGAGI. Losses at the gene ends were 7 bases for V and 1 base for J; bases not matched to a gene: 18. The CDR3 is made up of 19 amino acids. The CDR3 region is CASTLFGSGSTLSYNEQFF. The CDR3 nucleotides read TGTGCCAGCACCTTATTCGGGAGCGGGAGTACACTATCCTACAATGAGCAGTTCTTC.

V gene TRBV7-9 combines with J gene TRBJ2-7; TRBD1 matches at 10 bases. With V trimmed by 1 base and J by 6 bases, 12 bases remained unmatched. The CDR3 has 17 residues. The germline CDR1 and CDR2 sequences are SEHNR and FQNEAQ (reference sequence). The CDR3 DNA reads as TGTGCCAGCAGCTTAGGAACTCCGGGGACAGGGGTACGCGAGCAGTACTTC. It codes for CASSLGTPGTGVREQYF.

The V gene is TRBV7-4, the J gene TRBJ1-5; D not resolved. This CDR3 spans 15 amino acids. The germline gives CDR1 SGHVT, CDR2 SQSDAQ. With 4 bases removed from V and 2 bases from J, the gap between germline ends came to 12 bases. The CDR3 sequence: CASSSDPGGNQPQHF. CDR3 bases: TGTGCCAGCAGCTCGGATCCTGGGGGCAATCAGCCCCAGCATTTT.

The rearrangement links TRBV5-1 to TRBJ2-5; D uncertain. The germline V gene has CDR1 SGHRS and CDR2 YFSETQ. The V and J ends lost 0 bases and 4 bases respectively, with 7 bases between them. CDR3 length: 13 residues. The CDR3, as DNA: TGCGCCAGCAGCTTGGGGATCGGAGAGACCCAGTACTTC. Translation gives CASSLGIGETQYF.

This clonotype has just a few counts. The rearrangement uses TRBV20-1 and TRBJ2-4, with D perhaps matching TRBD2 (5 bases). CDR1 is DFQATT and CDR2 is SNEGSKA in the germline V gene (reference sequence). Trimming took 3 bases from V and 0 from J, leaving 12 bases between them. The CDR3 runs 15 residues. The CDR3 protein is CSARPLLVAKNIQYF. In nucleotides, the CDR3 is TGCAGTGCTAGGCCCTTACTAGTAGCCAAAAACATTCAGTACTTC.

This clonotype has ten or more counts. The genes are TRBV5-4 and TRBJ1-1, with D perhaps matching TRBD1 (5 bases). This CDR3 is 16 amino acids long. Trimming removed 0 bases from V and 3 bases from J, with 15 bases in between. Germline CDR1 SGHNT, CDR2 YYREEE (reference sequence). The CDR3 is CASSLGGESYDTEAFF. DNA for the CDR3: TGTGCCAGCAGCTTGGGAGGGGAGAGTTATGACACTGAAGCTTTCTTT. Supplemented by reference TRBV5-4 and TRBJ1-1, the full variable domain reads ETGVTQSPTHLIKTRGQQVTLRCSSQSGHNTVSWYQQALGQGPQFIFQYYREEENGRGNFPPRFSGLQFPNYSSELNVNALELDDSALYLCASSLGGESYDTEAFFGQGTRLTVV.

There are a few counts of this clonotype. The V gene is TRBV4-2, the J gene TRBJ2-5; D gene uncertain. CDR3 length: 15 amino acids. Germline V gives CDR1 LGHNA, CDR2 YNFKEQ. Trimming removed 1 base at V and 1 base at J, with 10 bases between. The CDR3 bases are TGTGCCAGCAGCCAAGGTCTTCAAGCCCAAGAGACCCAGTACTTC. It codes for CASSQGLQAQETQYF.

In its sample, this clonotype was seen a few times. The chain has TRBV19 and TRBJ1-2; 8 nucleotides match TRBD1. The CDR3 runs 17 residues. After removal of 4 bases from V and 5 bases from J, the junction contained 15 bases not matched to a gene. Germline lookup yields CDR1 LNHDA and CDR2 SQIVND (reference sequence). The CDR3 sequence is CASSTSYRTGMEYGYTF. CDR3 DNA sequence: TGTGCCAGTAGTACCAGCTATAGGACAGGGATGGAATATGGCTACACCTTC. The full variable domain, rest sourced from reference TRBV19 and TRBJ1-2, is DGGITQSPKYLFRKEGQNVTLSCEQNLNHDAMYWYRQDPGQGLRLIYYSQIVNDFQKGDIAEGYSVSREKKESFPLTVTSAQKNPTAFYLCASSTSYRTGMEYGYTFGSGTRLTVV.

This clonotype was counted only a few times. The chain recombines TRBV7-9 with TRBJ2-4, with D possibly TRBD1 on 5 matching bases. Germline CDR1 is SEHNR and CDR2 is FQNEAQ (reference sequence). Between the trimmed V and J ends, which lost 0 bases and 0 bases, there was a span of 15 bases. This CDR3 comprises 18 residues. In DNA form, the CDR3 reads TGTGCCAGCAGCTTAGCGTTTGAGAAGGGGTTAGCCAAAAACATTCAGTACTTC. Translation: CASSLAFEKGLAKNIQYF.

The chain couples TRBV7-3 to TRBJ1-1, with 7 bases matching TRBD1. Trimming at V came to 2 bases and at J to 0 bases, leaving 6 bases not matched to a gene. Germline V gene sequence: CDR1 SGHTA, CDR2 FQGTGA. The CDR3 sequence is 16 residues long. CDR3 sequence: CASSLAPQGMNTEAFF. The CDR3 nucleotides read TGTGCCAGCAGCTTAGCTCCACAGGGGATGAACACTGAAGCTTTCTTT.

The chain employs TRBV9 and TRBJ1-1, with 8 bases matching TRBD1. J lost 3 bases, V lost 6 bases, and 7 bases had no gene match. The CDR3 contains 14 residues. Germline V gene lookup returns CDR1 SGDLS and CDR2 YYNGEE. In DNA form, the CDR3 reads TGTGCCAGCAACCAGGGGGCGCGGGACACTGAAGCTTTCTTT. Encoded protein: CASNQGARDTEAFF.

This clonotype was counted a few times. The rearrangement links TRBV5-5 to TRBJ2-2; D unclear. The CDR3 totals 14 residues. Germline V lookup: CDR1 SGHKS, CDR2 YYEKEE (reference sequence). V was clipped by 0 bases and J by 3 bases, with 6 bases between them. The CDR3: CASSLDQYTGELFF. The CDR3 DNA follows: TGTGCCAGCAGCTTGGATCAGTACACCGGGGAGCTGTTTTTT. The variable domain in full, completed from reference TRBV5-5 and TRBJ2-2, reads DAGVTQSPTHLIKTRGQQVTLRCSPISGHKSVSWYQQVLGQGPQFIFQYYEKEERGRGNFPDRFSARQFPNYSSELNVNALLLGDSALYLCASSLDQYTGELFFGEGSRLTVL.

The chain is built from TRBV5-5 and TRBJ2-7; maybe TRBD2 (6 bases). Germline CDR1 reads SGHKS; CDR2 reads YYEKEE (reference sequence). Trimming removed 0 bases from V and 1 base from J, with 11 bases in between. The CDR3 extends over 15 amino acids. CDR3 bases: TGTGCCAGCAGCTTGGGAGTCCGGGGGTCCTACGAGCAGTACTTC. Protein sequence: CASSLGVRGSYEQYF.

The chain has TRBV7-9 and TRBJ2-7; 8 nucleotides match TRBD2. V lost 4 bases and J lost 3; bases outside the gene matches: 17. The CDR3 contains 18 residues. Germline CDR1 is SEHNR and CDR2 is FQNEAQ (reference sequence). CDR3 nucleotide sequence: TGTGCCAGCAGCTCACCCACTGGTCCGGGAGCGGGGGACTACGAGCAGTACTTC. This codes for CASSSPTGPGAGDYEQYF.

In this sample, this clonotype turned up a few times. The chain joins TRBV12-3 or TRBV12-4 to TRBJ1-2; TRBD1 agrees at 9 bases. This CDR3 is 14 amino acids long. The V and J ends lost 1 base and 6 bases, in that order; junction bases with no gene match: 3. Here the CDR3 reads CASSLDRGPNGYTF. Written as DNA, the CDR3 is TGTGCCAGCAGTTTAGACAGGGGGCCGAATGGCTACACCTTC.